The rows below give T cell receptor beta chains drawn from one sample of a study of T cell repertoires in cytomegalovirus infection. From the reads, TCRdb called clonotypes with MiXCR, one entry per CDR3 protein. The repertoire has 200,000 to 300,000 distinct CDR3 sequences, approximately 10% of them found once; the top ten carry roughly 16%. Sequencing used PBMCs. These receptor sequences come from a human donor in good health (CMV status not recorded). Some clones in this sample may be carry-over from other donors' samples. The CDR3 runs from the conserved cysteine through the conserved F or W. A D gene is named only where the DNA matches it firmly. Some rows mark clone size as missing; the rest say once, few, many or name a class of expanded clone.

CDR3 protein: CASSQVGVGAEAFF; CDR3 DNA: TGTGCCAGCAGCCAAGTGGGGGTTGGGGCTGAAGCTTTCTTT; J gene: TRBJ1-1; D gene: NA; clone size: many; V gene: TRBV14; CDR3 length: 14
CDR3 protein: CASSETGEPGNEQFF; CDR3 DNA: TGTGCCAGCAGTGAGACAGGGGAACCTGGCAATGAGCAGTTCTTC; J gene: TRBJ2-1; D gene: TRBD1; clone size: many; V gene: TRBV6-1; CDR3 length: 15
CDR3 protein: CASSLARGNTIYF; CDR3 DNA: TGTGCCAGCAGCTTAGCGCGAGGAAACACCATATATTTT; J gene: TRBJ1-3; D gene: NA; clone size: many; V gene: TRBV7-6; CDR3 length: 13
CDR3 protein: CASSFATITDTQYF; CDR3 DNA: TGTGCCAGCAGCTTCGCTACTATCACAGATACGCAGTATTTT; J gene: TRBJ2-3; D gene: NA; clone size: many; V gene: TRBV7-2; CDR3 length: 14
CDR3 protein: CATTPAGDEKLFF; CDR3 DNA: TGTGCCACCACTCCGGCAGGGGATGAAAAACTGTTTTTT; J gene: TRBJ1-4; D gene: NA; clone size: many; V gene: TRBV28; CDR3 length: 13
CDR3 protein: CASSYPQPPAFF; CDR3 DNA: TGTGCCAGCAGTTACCCCCAGCCACCAGCTTTCTTT; J gene: TRBJ1-1; D gene: NA; clone size: few; V gene: TRBV6-2/TRBV6-3; CDR3 length: 12
CDR3 protein: CASSSAGQALYETQYF; CDR3 DNA: TGTGCCAGCAGTTCCGCGGGACAGGCGCTTTATGAGACCCAGTACTTC; J gene: TRBJ2-5; D gene: TRBD1; clone size: many; V gene: TRBV6-2/TRBV6-3; CDR3 length: 16
CDR3 protein: CASSLISGNIQPQHF; CDR3 DNA: TGTGCCAGCAGCTTAATCTCAGGGAACATTCAGCCCCAGCATTTT; J gene: TRBJ1-5; D gene: NA; clone size: many; V gene: TRBV7-8; CDR3 length: 15
CDR3 protein: CASSLDAGRGRSEAFF; CDR3 DNA: TGTGCCAGCAGCTTAGATGCGGGGAGGGGGAGGAGTGAAGCTTTCTTT; J gene: TRBJ1-1; D gene: NA; clone size: many; V gene: TRBV7-2; CDR3 length: 16
CDR3 protein: CSARRLSGTGGANSNQPQHF; CDR3 DNA: TGCAGTGCTAGAAGGTTATCAGGGACAGGCGGTGCAAATAGCAATCAGCCCCAGCATTTT; J gene: TRBJ1-5; D gene: TRBD1; clone size: NA; V gene: TRBV20-1; CDR3 length: 20
CDR3 protein: CASSPGTGIRETQYF; CDR3 DNA: TGTGCCAGCAGCCCCGGGACAGGGATAAGGGAGACCCAGTACTTC; J gene: TRBJ2-5; D gene: TRBD1; clone size: many; V gene: TRBV7-6; CDR3 length: 15